This T cell receptor (beta chain) is drawn from a study of T cells in Graves' hyperthyroidism and ophthalmopathy. Graves' hyperthyroidism was deemed stable absent ophthalmopathy progression within 18 months. Aged 18 to 65, the patients had hyperthyroidism that was newly diagnosed and had lasted under 2 months. The investigators amplified TCR beta CDR3 regions from RNA transcripts. The TCR CDR3 first-round RT-PCR relied on the HTBI primer set. MiXCR, run by TCRdb on the multiplex PCR reads, gives a single entry per CDR3 protein. The data show approximately 400,000 distinct CDR3 sequences, with more than 15% seen just once and roughly 8% held by the top ten. This clonotype has ten or more counts. Input material: blood. The clonotype originates from a young woman with Graves' hyperthyroidism.

CDR3 coding DNA: TGTGCCAGCAGCTTAACGGTTAGGGCAGGGGTCTACAATGAGCAGTTCTTC. Its protein is CASSLTVRAGVYNEQFF. The rearrangement joins TRBV7-3 to TRBJ2-1; possibly TRBD1 for D (6 bases). The V gene lost 0 bases and the J gene lost 3 bases, with 15 bases spanning the gap. This CDR3 spans 17 amino acids. The germline V gene encodes CDR1 SGHTA and CDR2 FQGTGA. The complete variable domain, with remaining parts taken from reference TRBV7-3 and TRBJ2-1, reads GAGVSQTPSNKVTEKGKYVELRCDPISGHTALYWYRQSLGQGPEFLIYFQGTGAADDSGLPNDRFFAVRPEGSVSTLKIQRTERGDSAVYLCASSLTVRAGVYNEQFFGPGTRLTVL.